A selection of T cell receptor beta chains follows, all from one sample in a study of OX40 agonist ivuxolimab in advanced cancers. TCRdb's table, derived via immunoSEQ multiplex PCR, lists solely in-frame clones and lacks some. The table has over 55,000 clones, 80% seen once. The sequenced sample was CD4+ or CD8+ T cells sorted from blood, obtained in a trial of the OX40 agonist ivuxolimab. The receptors shown here come from an adult with an advanced solid tumor such as melanoma, head and neck, liver or kidney cancer. Both conserved end residues are part of each CDR3. The order of the fields is clone size, D gene, CDR3 length, J gene, V gene, CDR3 DNA, CDR3 protein. D genes are given only for firm matches. Size is stated for part of the rows, as once, few or many counts, or as a class when the clone is expanded.

clone_size: .; d_call: .; cdr3_length: 16; j_call: TRBJ2-1; v_call: TRBV7-6; cdr3_nt: TGTGCCAGCAGCTTATCGGACTACAGCGACCGCAATGAGCAGTTCTTC; cdr3_aa: CASSLSDYSDRNEQFF
clone_size: .; d_call: TRBD1; cdr3_length: 14; j_call: TRBJ2-3; v_call: TRBV5-5; cdr3_nt: TGTGCCAGCAGCCGGGACAGGGGATCAGATACGCAGTATTTT; cdr3_aa: CASSRDRGSDTQYF
clone_size: .; d_call: .; cdr3_length: 14; j_call: TRBJ2-2; v_call: TRBV11-1; cdr3_nt: TGTGCCAGCAAACTCGAGGCAGGCACCGGGGAGCTGTTTTTT; cdr3_aa: CASKLEAGTGELFF
clone_size: .; d_call: .; cdr3_length: 14; j_call: TRBJ1-1; v_call: TRBV5-1; cdr3_nt: TGCGCCAGCAGCTTGGGTGGGGGGGACACTGAAGCTTTCTTT; cdr3_aa: CASSLGGGDTEAFF
clone_size: .; d_call: .; cdr3_length: 16; j_call: TRBJ2-3; v_call: TRBV30; cdr3_nt: TGTGCCTGGAGTGTACGGGGGGCTCTTAGCACAGATACGCAGTATTTT; cdr3_aa: CAWSVRGALSTDTQYF
clone_size: .; d_call: .; cdr3_length: 13; j_call: TRBJ1-2; v_call: TRBV6-6; cdr3_nt: TGTGCCTCCTTGGAGCCAGGACTAAAAGGCTACACCTTC; cdr3_aa: CASLEPGLKGYTF
clone_size: .; d_call: .; cdr3_length: 15; j_call: TRBJ1-2; v_call: TRBV2; cdr3_nt: TGTGCCAGCAGTGACCCCACACGGGGCGTGTATGGCTACACCTTC; cdr3_aa: CASSDPTRGVYGYTF
clone_size: few; d_call: TRBD2; cdr3_length: 17; j_call: TRBJ2-3; v_call: TRBV15; cdr3_nt: TGTGCCACCAGCATGACCTCCGGGACTACCTACACAGATACGCAGTATTTT; cdr3_aa: CATSMTSGTTYTDTQYF
clone_size: .; d_call: .; cdr3_length: 16; j_call: TRBJ2-2; v_call: TRBV7-2; cdr3_nt: TGTGCCAGCAGCTTACGGGTGGGAACGAACACCGGGGAGCTGTTTTTT; cdr3_aa: CASSLRVGTNTGELFF
clone_size: .; d_call: TRBD1; cdr3_length: 14; j_call: TRBJ2-3; v_call: TRBV5-1; cdr3_nt: TGCGCCAGCAGCCCCGGGACAGCCACAGATACGCAGTATTTT; cdr3_aa: CASSPGTATDTQYF
clone_size: .; d_call: TRBD1; cdr3_length: 16; j_call: TRBJ1-2; v_call: TRBV18; cdr3_nt: TGTGCCAGCTCACCCCCTCGGGGGACAGGGGGCTATGGCTACACCTTC; cdr3_aa: CASSPPRGTGGYGYTF
clone_size: .; d_call: TRBD2; cdr3_length: 17; j_call: TRBJ2-1; v_call: TRBV7-8; cdr3_nt: TGTGCCAGCAGCAGACGACTAGCGGCGTCACAGCACAATGAGCAGTTCTTC; cdr3_aa: CASSRRLAASQHNEQFF
clone_size: .; d_call: .; cdr3_length: 15; j_call: TRBJ2-5; v_call: TRBV7-2; cdr3_nt: TGTGCCAGCAGCGACTGGGTCACCCCCGCAGAGACCCAGTACTTC; cdr3_aa: CASSDWVTPAETQYF
clone_size: .; d_call: TRBD2; cdr3_length: 13; j_call: TRBJ2-5; v_call: TRBV19; cdr3_nt: TGTGCCAGTAAACTAGCGGGAGAAGAGACCCAGTACTTC; cdr3_aa: CASKLAGEETQYF
clone_size: .; d_call: .; cdr3_length: 17; j_call: TRBJ2-2; v_call: TRBV21-1; cdr3_nt: TGTGCCAGCAGCAATGGGACTAGCGGAAGGAACACCGGGGAGCTGTTTTTT; cdr3_aa: CASSNGTSGRNTGELFF
clone_size: few; d_call: TRBD1; cdr3_length: 16; j_call: TRBJ2-7; v_call: TRBV2; cdr3_nt: TGTGCCAGCAGTCTGACCACAGGGGTTATTCGGTACGAGCAGTACTTC; cdr3_aa: CASSLTTGVIRYEQYF
clone_size: few; d_call: .; cdr3_length: 15; j_call: TRBJ1-5; v_call: TRBV6-1; cdr3_nt: TGTGCCAGCAGTGGGGTGGGGGTCCGCAATCAGCCCCAGCATTTT; cdr3_aa: CASSGVGVRNQPQHF
clone_size: .; d_call: .; cdr3_length: 17; j_call: TRBJ1-2; v_call: TRBV2; cdr3_nt: TGTGCCAGCAGTGACTTCCTAACTCGTGCCGCCAAGGATGGCTACACCTTC; cdr3_aa: CASSDFLTRAAKDGYTF
clone_size: .; d_call: .; cdr3_length: 17; j_call: TRBJ2-6; v_call: TRBV5-6; cdr3_nt: TGTGCCAGCAGCACCCCCCGACAGTCAGCTGGGGCCAACGTCCTGACTTTC; cdr3_aa: CASSTPRQSAGANVLTF
clone_size: once; d_call: TRBD1; cdr3_length: 13; j_call: TRBJ1-2; v_call: TRBV7-2; cdr3_nt: TGTGCCAGCAGCCTGGACAGGGTCTATGGCTACACCTTC; cdr3_aa: CASSLDRVYGYTF